The 12 T cell receptor beta chains below were found in one sample sequenced in a study of shared clonotypes between healthy human individuals. TCRdb's table, derived via immunoSEQ multiplex PCR, lists solely in-frame clones and lacks some. The sample lists approximately 470,000 clones, about 78% occurring once. The sequencing input was PBMCs. The receptors here all came from a woman aged 40 to 50 in good health. Some clones in this sample may be carry-over from other donors' samples.

V and J are TRBV18 and TRBJ2-7; 7 bases line up with TRBD1. CDR1 and CDR2 (germline): KGHSH, LQKENI. Trimming removed 3 bases from V and 4 bases from J; junction bases left unmatched: 6. CDR3 size: 14 residues. The CDR3: CASSPTGDGYEQYF. Here the CDR3 DNA reads TGTGCCAGCTCACCTACAGGGGATGGGTACGAGCAGTACTTC.

The rearrangement links TRBV20-1 to TRBJ2-7; D is ambiguous. Germline V lookup: CDR1 DFQATT, CDR2 SNEGSKA (reference sequence). This CDR3 is built from 10 residues. The V and J ends lost 6 bases and 7 bases respectively, with 10 bases between them. The CDR3, as DNA: TGCAGTGCCCCGGAATTGGAGCAGTACTTC. This translates into CSAPELEQYF.

In its sample, this clone was seen once. This rearrangement joins TRBV19 to TRBJ1-3, with D unresolved. V lost 5 bases, J lost 6 bases, and 8 bases lay in between. The germline V gene encodes CDR1 LNHDA and CDR2 SQIVND (reference sequence). CDR3 length equals 12 residues. CDR3 in DNA: TGTGCCAGTAGTCTCCCGGCAAACACCATATATTTT. This translates into CASSLPANTIYF. Full variable domain (outside the CDR3, taken from reference TRBV19 and TRBJ1-3): DGGITQSPKYLFRKEGQNVTLSCEQNLNHDAMYWYRQDPGQGLRLIYYSQIVNDFQKGDIAEGYSVSREKKESFPLTVTSAQKNPTAFYLCASSLPANTIYFGEGSWLTVV.

The chain is built from TRBV4-2 and TRBJ2-3; no clear D. The V end lost 1 base, the J end lost 2 bases, and 10 bases lay between the germline ends. The CDR3 has 15 residues. Germline V gene data show CDR1 as LGHNA and CDR2 as YNFKEQ. The chain's CDR3 is CASSQVRVDTDTQYF. For the CDR3, the DNA is TGTGCCAGCAGCCAAGTTAGGGTTGACACAGATACGCAGTATTTT.

The chain links TRBV19 to TRBJ2-3, with a tentative D call TRBD1 (6 bases). The germline V and J ends were trimmed by 0 bases and 0 bases, with 13 bases remaining between them. CDR3 length: 17 amino acids. Germline CDR1 and CDR2: LNHDA and SQIVND (reference sequence). CDR3 residues: CASSIDLDSDSTDTQYF. Written as DNA, the CDR3 is TGTGCCAGTAGTATAGACCTGGACAGTGATAGCACAGATACGCAGTATTTT.

The V and J genes are TRBV28 and TRBJ1-5; no clear D. Deletions cut 5 bases from V and 4 bases from J, with 15 bases between. There are 15 residues in the CDR3. Looked up from germline, CDR1 is MDHEN and CDR2 is SYDVKM. CDR3 amino acids: CASSKAGSGNQPQHF. The CDR3 DNA sequence: TGTGCCAGCAGTAAGGCGGGGTCGGGGAATCAGCCCCAGCATTTT.

This sequence joins TRBV2 and TRBJ2-5, with D uncertain. CDR3 length equals 13 residues. CDR1 and CDR2 from the germline V gene are SNHLY and FYNNEI. V lost 6 bases to trimming and J lost 4 bases, with 12 bases between them. In DNA, the CDR3 is TGTGCCAGCAGGAACTACCTTTTAGAGACCCAGTACTTC. Its translation is CASRNYLLETQYF.

The rearrangement joins TRBV4-3 to TRBJ1-6, with no clear D. The CDR3 runs 17 residues. Looked up from germline, CDR1 is LGHNA and CDR2 is YSLEER. V was trimmed by 0 bases and J by 8 bases, leaving 17 bases between them. CDR3 coding DNA: TGCGCCAGCAGCCAAGATGTGTCCTACGGGTATCATTCACCCCTCCACTTT. Its protein product is CASSQDVSYGYHSPLHF.

The CDR3 sequence: CASSLYRTGELFF. In DNA form, the CDR3 reads TGTGCCAGCAGCCTTTACCGGACCGGGGAGCTGTTTTTT. The V call is TRBV7-6, the J call TRBJ2-2, with unresolved D. V lost 5 bases, J lost 5 bases, and 9 bases lay in between. The CDR3 loop spans 13 amino acids. Germline V gives CDR1 SGHVS, CDR2 FNYEAQ.

V is TRBV9 and J is TRBJ2-2; TRBD2 is a possible D gene (6 bases). Germline CDR1 reads SGDLS; CDR2 reads YYNGEE. V dropped 0 bases and J dropped 2 bases, with 14 bases sitting between them. This CDR3 spans 17 amino acids. CDR3 DNA sequence: TGTGCCAGCAGCGTAGTGGGCAGCGGGCCCAACACCGGGGAGCTGTTTTTT. The encoded protein is CASSVVGSGPNTGELFF.

The V call is TRBV6-6, the J call TRBJ1-2, with unresolved D. The CDR3 contains 16 residues. V shed 2 bases and J shed 0 bases, with 13 bases lying between them. Germline CDR1 reads MNHNY; CDR2 reads SVGAGI (reference sequence). In DNA, the CDR3 is TGTGCCAGCAGTTACCAGCATGCGGAAGCTAACTATGGCTACACCTTC. Translating it yields CASSYQHAEANYGYTF.

As concerns this clone: The same CDR3 also results from other DNA sequences found in this sample. The chain combines TRBV27 with TRBJ2-3; the D is unclear. The CDR3 covers 11 residues. Germline CDR1 and CDR2: MNHEY and SMNVEV (reference sequence). V lost 5 bases and J 3 bases, leaving 3 bases between the germline ends. CDR3: CASSPTDTQYF. Here the CDR3 DNA reads TGTGCCAGCAGTCCGACAGATACGCAGTATTTT.